The 4 T cell receptor beta chains below were found in one sample sequenced in a study of blood T cell repertoires in COVID-19. TCRdb's table, derived via immunoSEQ multiplex PCR, lists solely in-frame clones and lacks some. This table holds around 330,000 clones, roughly 90% found once. Sequencing was carried out using peripheral blood. The receptors were gathered from a woman between 50 and 59 years old with active or convalescent COVID-19.

This clone was seen just once. The gene calls are TRBV30 and TRBJ2-3; TRBD2 might be the D (7 bases). Trimming took 5 bases from V and 3 from J, leaving 18 bases between them. The CDR3 runs 15 residues. Looked up from germline, CDR1 is GTSNPN and CDR2 is SVGIG (reference sequence). This CDR3 reads CAWCEGGVGTDTQYF. CDR3 in DNA: TGTGCCTGGTGTGAGGGGGGGGTAGGGACAGATACGCAGTATTTT.

This clone was recorded only once. The chain links TRBV15 to TRBJ1-6, with a possible D match to TRBD1 (5 bases). The germline V gene has CDR1 LNHNV and CDR2 YYDKDF (reference sequence). The CDR3 extends over 17 amino acids. V lost 2 bases and J 6 bases, leaving 17 bases between the germline ends. This CDR3 is CATSRPGGDLLNSPLHF. As DNA, the CDR3 is TGTGCCACCAGCAGACCCGGGGGGGATCTTCTTAATTCACCCCTCCACTTT.

This clone was counted only a few times. The V and J genes are TRBV7-9 and TRBJ2-2; TRBD1 matches 9 bases. The V gene's germline CDR1 is SEHNR and CDR2 FQNEAQ (reference sequence). The ends lost 2 bases at V and 0 bases at J; junction bases unmatched: 4. The CDR3 runs to 17 residues. CDR3 amino acids: CASSLHRGRANTGELFF. Here the CDR3 DNA reads TGTGCCAGCAGCTTACACAGGGGGCGCGCGAACACCGGGGAGCTGTTTTTT.

This chain links TRBV6-5 with TRBJ1-2; D might be TRBD1 (5 bases). This CDR3 region has 16 residues. V lost 2 bases and J lost 4, with 17 bases in between. The germline V gene encodes CDR1 MNHEY and CDR2 SVGAGI. CDR3 protein: CASSYSEGLPLYGYTF. As DNA, the CDR3 is TGTGCCAGCAGTTACAGTGAGGGACTTCCCCTCTATGGCTACACCTTC.